This record concerns one T cell receptor beta chain sequence. Its antigen is still unknown. There are no base qualities to consult, and no much larger clone falls within one base. Whole blood was collected in K2EDTA tubes by collaborating institutions according to the institutions' own protocols. For TCRbeta analysis, collaborators shipped samples as frozen whole blood, isolated PBMCs, or DNA extracted from either of those sample types. The data stem from a study of blood T cell repertoires in COVID-19 (dated by TCRdb to the early 2020s). As for the study more broadly: Collaborator samples came from the United States, Italy and Spain and covered acute and convalescent phases of COVID-19. The material from the prospective study consisted of cDNA or gDNA derived from T cells, B-cell-depleted T cells, or PBMCs. Deeply sampled blood TCRbeta repertoires from subjects exposed to, actively infected with, or recovered from COVID-19 were included in the dataset. A freely available public database, intended as a resource for researchers studying the immune response to SARS-CoV-2, is where the repertoires were released. Samples came from the ongoing ImmuneRACE study (first 160 participants) plus 1,254 subjects from 6 global collaborators. Nearly every sample came with metadata listing a de-identified subject ID, COVID-19 status, age in years and sex. HLA class I and class II types, where available, came from metadata supplied by the sample provider rather than from assay-based typing. The paper's findings and limits, for the study overall: Clinical and demographic metadata were provided uncurated, with the amount varying by source and participant.

The germline V gene provides CDR1 SNHLY and CDR2 FYNNEI. V and J lose 8 bases and 8 bases, and a span of 18 bases separates them. The CDR3 goes from the cysteine to the phenylalanine over 14 residues. Only CDR3 DNA is held: 42 bases, read in frame from base 1. TCRbeta CDR3 regions were amplified from genomic DNA by means of the immunoSEQ Assay, a bias-controlled multiplex PCR. From the authors' description of their analysis: Within the assay, amplification of reference gene primers was used to estimate how many nucleated cells each sample contained. To quantify the absolute abundance of each unique TCRbeta CDR3 rearrangement, sequence reads were collapsed and filtered. For each sample, productive Simpson clonality was calculated by taking the square root of Simpson's diversity index across productive rearrangements. This immuneACCESS table, as held by TCRdb, lists in-frame sequences with V and J called but not all clones. Of the missing ones, under half trace to an unresolved V gene in checked studies; the others have no known cause. Clonal size and the V and J genes are those of that table, whereas D and trimming came from the DNA. Across this sample there are about 140,000 clones, with about 83% seen only once. The ten largest clonotypes hold roughly 1.5% of the sample.

The rearrangement joined TRBV2 to TRBJ1-4, with no reliable assignment of the D segment. The material sequenced was peripheral blood. The source of this sequence is a human donor in a cohort sampled during active COVID-19. The bases are TGTGCCAGCGGGTATACCGGGGAGAGGGAAAAACTGTTTTTT. It encodes CASGYTGEREKLFF.